These T cell receptor beta chains were read from a single sample in a study of cytomegalovirus exposure and HLA in healthy donors. This table comes from immunoSEQ multiplex PCR, and its TCRdb copy is limited to in-frame clones, with some not included. Of approximately 110,000 clones listed, approximately 80% are singletons. Material for sequencing was PBMCs. Receptors were obtained from a man in his forties in good health and CMV-seronegative. Both conserved end residues are part of each CDR3. The D gene is left open where the match is weak. Size tells how often a clone was seen (once, few, many) or the class of an expanded clone, and some rows leave it out.

TRBV15	17	TRBD1	TRBJ1-5	NA	TGTGCCACCAGCACTCCCATTGTAGGACAGGGACGACGGCCCCAGCATTTT	CATSTPIVGQGRRPQHF
TRBV28	17	NA	TRBJ1-1	once	TGTGCCAGCAGTTTCCGTCTGGCAGCCGACTTCAACACTGAAGCTTTCTTT	CASSFRLAADFNTEAFF
TRBV6-6	15	TRBD2	TRBJ2-1	NA	TGTGCCAGCAGTTACACCAGCGGGGACTACAATGAGCAGTTCTTC	CASSYTSGDYNEQFF
TRBV13	14	NA	TRBJ1-2	NA	TGTGCCAGCAGCTTAGGGGTGAGTGACTATGGCTACACCTTC	CASSLGVSDYGYTF
TRBV6-1	12	NA	TRBJ2-1	NA	TGTGCCAGCAGTGAAGCGCTAAATGAGCAGTTCTTC	CASSEALNEQFF
TRBV4-2	15	NA	TRBJ1-5	NA	TGTGCCAGCAGCCAAGTGGCCGAGGAATATCAGCCCCAGCATTTT	CASSQVAEEYQPQHF
TRBV29-1	13	NA	TRBJ2-7	NA	TGCAGCGTTGGCCCAGGGGCCACCTACGAGCAGTACTTC	CSVGPGATYEQYF
TRBV7-2	12	NA	TRBJ2-1	NA	TGTGCCAGCAGCTCCCCAGACAATGAGCAGTTCTTC	CASSSPDNEQFF
TRBV7-9	15	TRBD1	TRBJ2-5	few	TGTGCCAGCAGCTTCTACAGGACAGGGGCAGAGACCCAGTACTTC	CASSFYRTGAETQYF
TRBV5-1	15	TRBD2	TRBJ2-1	NA	TGCGCCAGCAGCCTGGGGGGGGTGAGGGAGAATGAGCAGTTCTTC	CASSLGGVRENEQFF
TRBV7-9	11	NA	TRBJ2-3	NA	TGTGCCAGCAGCTTAGTAGGAGCGCAGTATTTT	CASSLVGAQYF